This T cell receptor (beta chain) emerged from a study of early T cells in non-severe SARS-CoV-2 infection. Across the whole study: Sequenced bulk RNA came from whole blood that was unsorted, and chains were unpaired.

As part of library construction, unique molecular identifiers were attached to individual cDNA molecules. MiXCR, applied by TCRdb to the 5' RACE reads, yields one record per CDR3 protein. The sample has around 63,000 distinct CDR3 sequences, about 9% seen once; the top ten hold about 14%. Study-level points and caveats: Using VDJdb, the matching emphasized anti-spike CD8 responses while missing private and CD4 specificities.

The germline V gene has CDR1 LGHDT and CDR2 YNNKEL (reference sequence). This CDR3 is 13 amino acids long. J gave up 6 bases and V 4 bases, and 2 bases lay outside the gene matches. This clonotype was observed a few times. What it binds is unknown. The genes are TRBV3-1 and TRBJ2-3; the match to TRBD1 covers 9 bases. Here the sequenced sample was whole blood, taken at baseline. The origin of this receptor is an adult who was a healthcare worker with PCR-confirmed SARS-CoV-2 infection or an uninfected control (not recorded which). The DNA for the CDR3 is TGTGCCAGCAGCCGCACAGGGGGCGATACGCAGTATTTT. Encoded protein: CASSRTGGDTQYF.